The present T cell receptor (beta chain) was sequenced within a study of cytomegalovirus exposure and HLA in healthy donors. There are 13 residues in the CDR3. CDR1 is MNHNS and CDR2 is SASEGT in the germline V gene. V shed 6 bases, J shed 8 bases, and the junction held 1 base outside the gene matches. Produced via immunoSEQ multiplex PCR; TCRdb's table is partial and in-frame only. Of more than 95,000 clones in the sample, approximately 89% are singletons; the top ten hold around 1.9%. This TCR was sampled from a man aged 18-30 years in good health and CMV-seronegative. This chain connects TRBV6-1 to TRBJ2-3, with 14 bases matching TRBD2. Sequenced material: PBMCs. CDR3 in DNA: TGTGCCAGCAGGGGGACTAGCGGGGGTACGCAGTATTTT. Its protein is CASRGTSGGTQYF.